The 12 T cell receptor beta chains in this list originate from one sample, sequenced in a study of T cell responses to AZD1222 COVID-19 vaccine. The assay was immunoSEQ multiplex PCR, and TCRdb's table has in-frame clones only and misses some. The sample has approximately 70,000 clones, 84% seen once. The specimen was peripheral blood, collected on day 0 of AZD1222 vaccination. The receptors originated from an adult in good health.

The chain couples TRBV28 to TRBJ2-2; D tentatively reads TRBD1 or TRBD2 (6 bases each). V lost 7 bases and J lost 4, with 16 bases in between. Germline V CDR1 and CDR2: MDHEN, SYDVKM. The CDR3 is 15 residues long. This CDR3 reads CASTKGGAGTGELFF. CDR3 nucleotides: TGTGCCAGCACTAAGGGGGGCGCGGGCACCGGGGAGCTGTTTTTT.

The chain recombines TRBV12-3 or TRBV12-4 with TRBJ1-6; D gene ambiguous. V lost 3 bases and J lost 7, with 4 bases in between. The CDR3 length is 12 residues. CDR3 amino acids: CASSFQNSPLHF. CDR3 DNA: TGTGCCAGCAGTTTCCAGAATTCACCCCTCCACTTT.

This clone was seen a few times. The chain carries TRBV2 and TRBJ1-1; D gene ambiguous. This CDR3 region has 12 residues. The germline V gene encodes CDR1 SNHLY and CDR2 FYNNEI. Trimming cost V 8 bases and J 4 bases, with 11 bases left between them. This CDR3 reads CASDKMGTEAFF. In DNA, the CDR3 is TGTGCCAGCGACAAGATGGGCACTGAAGCTTTCTTT. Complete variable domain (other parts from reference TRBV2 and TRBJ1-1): EPEVTQTPSHQVTQMGQEVILRCVPISNHLYFYWYRQILGQKVEFLVSFYNNEISEKSEIFDDQFSVERPDGSNFTLKIRSTKLEDSAMYFCASDKMGTEAFFGQGTRLTVV.

CDR3 region: CASSLFWMNTGELFF. CDR3 nucleotides: TGTGCCAGCAGTCTTTTCTGGATGAACACCGGGGAGCTGTTTTTT. V usage is TRBV9 and J usage is TRBJ2-2; D is uncertain. V was clipped by 5 bases and J by 1 base, with 12 bases between them. The germline V gene encodes CDR1 SGDLS and CDR2 YYNGEE. CDR3 length equals 15 residues.

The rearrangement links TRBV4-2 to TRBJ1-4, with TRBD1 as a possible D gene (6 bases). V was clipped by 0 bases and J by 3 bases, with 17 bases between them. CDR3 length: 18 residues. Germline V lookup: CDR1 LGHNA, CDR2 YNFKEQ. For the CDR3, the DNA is TGTGCCAGCAGCCAAGACTTAGGCAGGGGATATTCTAATGAAAAACTGTTTTTT. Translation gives CASSQDLGRGYSNEKLFF.

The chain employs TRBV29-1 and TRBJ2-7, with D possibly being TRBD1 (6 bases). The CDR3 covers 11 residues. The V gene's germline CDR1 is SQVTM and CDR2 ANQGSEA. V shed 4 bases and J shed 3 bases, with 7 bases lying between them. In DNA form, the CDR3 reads TGCAGCGTTGGACAGGTCTACGAGCAGTACTTC. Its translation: CSVGQVYEQYF.

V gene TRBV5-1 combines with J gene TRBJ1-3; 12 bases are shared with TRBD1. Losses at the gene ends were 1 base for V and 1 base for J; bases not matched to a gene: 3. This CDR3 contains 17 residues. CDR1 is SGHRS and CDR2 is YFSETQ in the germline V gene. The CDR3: CASSLWGQGASGNTIYF. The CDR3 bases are TGCGCCAGCAGCTTGTGGGGACAGGGGGCATCTGGAAACACCATATATTTT.

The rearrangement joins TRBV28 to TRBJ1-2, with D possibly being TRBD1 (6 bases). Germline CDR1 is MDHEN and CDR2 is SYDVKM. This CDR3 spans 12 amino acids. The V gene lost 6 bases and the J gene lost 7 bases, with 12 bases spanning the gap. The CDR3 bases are TGTGCCAGCAGAACAGGGAGTCCTGGCTACACCTTC. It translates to CASRTGSPGYTF.

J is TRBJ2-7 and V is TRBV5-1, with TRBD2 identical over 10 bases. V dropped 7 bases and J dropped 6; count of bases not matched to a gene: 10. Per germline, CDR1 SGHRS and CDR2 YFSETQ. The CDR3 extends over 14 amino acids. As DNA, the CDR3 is TGCGCCAGCGGATCTAGCGGGGGCGAGGGCGAGCAGTACTTC. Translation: CASGSSGGEGEQYF.

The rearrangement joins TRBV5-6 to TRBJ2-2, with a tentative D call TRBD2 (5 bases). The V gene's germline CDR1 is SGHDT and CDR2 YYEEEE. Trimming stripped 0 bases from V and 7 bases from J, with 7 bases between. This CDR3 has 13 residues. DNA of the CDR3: TGTGCCAGCAGCTTGGTGAGGGTCGGGGAGCTGTTTTTT. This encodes CASSLVRVGELFF.

The CDR3 sequence is CASRVIAVPTGELFF. CDR3 coding DNA: TGTGCCAGCAGGGTAATAGCGGTACCCACCGGGGAGCTGTTTTTT. V usage is TRBV7-8 and J usage is TRBJ2-2; tentatively, D is TRBD2 (6 bases). Germline assignment: CDR1 SGHVS and CDR2 FQNEAQ. The CDR3 loop spans 15 amino acids. Trimming pared 6 bases from V and 4 bases from J, leaving 15 bases between.

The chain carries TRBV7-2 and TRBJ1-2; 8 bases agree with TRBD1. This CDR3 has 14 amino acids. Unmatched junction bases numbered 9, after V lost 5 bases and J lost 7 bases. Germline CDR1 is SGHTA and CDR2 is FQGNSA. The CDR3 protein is CASSPDRDRGGYTF. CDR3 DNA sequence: TGTGCCAGCAGCCCGGACAGGGATCGAGGTGGCTACACCTTC.